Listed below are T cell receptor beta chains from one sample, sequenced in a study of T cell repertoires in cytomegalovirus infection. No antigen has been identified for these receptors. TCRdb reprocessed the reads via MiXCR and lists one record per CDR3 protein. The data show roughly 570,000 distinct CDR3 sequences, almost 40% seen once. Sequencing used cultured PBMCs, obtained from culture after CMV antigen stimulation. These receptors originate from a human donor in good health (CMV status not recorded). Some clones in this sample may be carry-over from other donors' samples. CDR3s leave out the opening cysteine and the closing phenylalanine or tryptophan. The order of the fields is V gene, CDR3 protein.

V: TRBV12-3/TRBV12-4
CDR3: ASSLSTVRETQY

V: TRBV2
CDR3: ASIRDGGNTIY

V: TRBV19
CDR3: ASIRQGDTDTQY

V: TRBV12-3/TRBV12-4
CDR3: ASNAPLH

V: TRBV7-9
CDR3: AKQASGYYNEQF

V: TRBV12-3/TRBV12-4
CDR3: ASSEREADTQY

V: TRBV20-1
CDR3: SARQEGGSGELF

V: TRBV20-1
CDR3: SARDYRGSSYNEQF

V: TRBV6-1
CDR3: ASSVGPDSSYEQY

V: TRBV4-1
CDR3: AGSRRVFGYNEQF

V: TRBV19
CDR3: ASKWGRGNTEAF

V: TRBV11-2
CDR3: ASSLLTGTGRRYEQY

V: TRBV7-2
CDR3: ASRSLEGTDTQY

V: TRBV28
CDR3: ASRPGQSTGELF

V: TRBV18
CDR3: ASSPLGQLYNEQF

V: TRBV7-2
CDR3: ASSPQAGFMNTEAF

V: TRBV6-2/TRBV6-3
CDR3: ASLWGAGISSNEQF

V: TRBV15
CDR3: ATGGTLAKNIQY

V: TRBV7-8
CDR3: ASSAAGGDAYEQY

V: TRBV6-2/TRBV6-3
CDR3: ASRIEGGAETQY

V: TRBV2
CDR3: ASSGSGFNQPQH

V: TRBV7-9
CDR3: ASSLWGLGGGETQY

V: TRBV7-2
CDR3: ASSVGQGRETQY

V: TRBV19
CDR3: ASSRTGLSYEQY

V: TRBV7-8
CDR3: ASSLSPGTSPDTQY